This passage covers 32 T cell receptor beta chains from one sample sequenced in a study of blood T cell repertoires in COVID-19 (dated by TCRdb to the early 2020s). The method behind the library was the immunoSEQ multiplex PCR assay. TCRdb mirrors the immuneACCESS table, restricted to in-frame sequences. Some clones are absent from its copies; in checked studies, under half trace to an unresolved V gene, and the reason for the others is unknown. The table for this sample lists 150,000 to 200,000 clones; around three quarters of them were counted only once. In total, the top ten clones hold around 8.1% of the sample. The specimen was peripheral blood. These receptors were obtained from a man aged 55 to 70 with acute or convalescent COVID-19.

The CDR3 sequence is CASSLRDRGWQPQHF. CDR3 DNA sequence: TGTGCCAGCAGCTTGCGGGACAGGGGGTGGCAGCCCCAGCATTTT. This chain uses TRBV5-5 with TRBJ1-5; TRBD1 matches 11 bases. The CDR3 is made up of 15 amino acids. V trimming: 1 base; J trimming: 7 bases; junction bases outside the gene matches: 4. Germline CDR1 reads SGHKS; CDR2 reads YYEKEE (reference sequence).

CDR3 nucleotide sequence: TGTGCCAGCACCGATGACAGTGACACTGAAGCTTTCTTT. It encodes CASTDDSDTEAFF. V and J are TRBV9 and TRBJ1-1; tentative D call: TRBD1 (5 bases). V was shortened by 6 bases and J by 3 bases, with 12 bases between the two germline ends. The CDR3 spans 13 residues. Germline values: CDR1 SGDLS, CDR2 YYNGEE. The full variable domain, completed using reference TRBV9 and TRBJ1-1, is DSGVTQTPKHLITATGQRVTLRCSPRSGDLSVYWYQQSLDQGLQFLIQYYNGEERAKGNILERFSAQQFPDLHSELNLSSLELGDSALYFCASTDDSDTEAFFGQGTRLTVV.

Here the CDR3 reads CASSQRKGENFNYGYTF. CDR3 coding DNA: TGTGCCAGCAGCCAGCGAAAAGGGGAAAACTTTAACTATGGCTACACCTTC. The chain is built from TRBV3-1 (or the pseudogene TRBV3-2) and TRBJ1-2, with D tentatively TRBD1 (5 bases). V lost 3 bases, J lost 1 base, and 18 bases lay in between. Germline CDR1 reads LGHDT; CDR2 reads YNNKEL (reference sequence). This CDR3 contains 17 residues.

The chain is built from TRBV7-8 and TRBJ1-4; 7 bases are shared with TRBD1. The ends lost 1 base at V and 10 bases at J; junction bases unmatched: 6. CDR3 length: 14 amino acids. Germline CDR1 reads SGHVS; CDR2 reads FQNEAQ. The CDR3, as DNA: TGTGCCAGCAGCTTAGGACAGGGCGGGCCAAAACTGTTTTTT. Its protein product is CASSLGQGGPKLFF.

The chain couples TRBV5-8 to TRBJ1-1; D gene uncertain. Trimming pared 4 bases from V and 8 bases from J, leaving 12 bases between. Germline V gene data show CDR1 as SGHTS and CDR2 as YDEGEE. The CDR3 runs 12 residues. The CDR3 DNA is TGTGCCAGCAGCCCTAGTAAATCGGAAGCTTTCTTT. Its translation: CASSPSKSEAFF.

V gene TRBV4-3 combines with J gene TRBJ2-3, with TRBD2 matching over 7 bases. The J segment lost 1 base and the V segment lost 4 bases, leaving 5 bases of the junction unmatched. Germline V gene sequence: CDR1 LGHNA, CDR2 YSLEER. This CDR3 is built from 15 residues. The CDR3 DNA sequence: TGCGCCAGCAGCCGAAGCGGGGTTGGCACAGATACGCAGTATTTT. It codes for CASSRSGVGTDTQYF.

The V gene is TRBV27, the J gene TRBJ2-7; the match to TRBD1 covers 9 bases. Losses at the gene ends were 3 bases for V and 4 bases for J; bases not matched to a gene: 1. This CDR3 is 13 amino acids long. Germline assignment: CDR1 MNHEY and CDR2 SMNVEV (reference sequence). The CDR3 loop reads CASSFGTGYEQYF. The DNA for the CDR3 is TGTGCCAGCAGTTTTGGGACAGGGTACGAGCAGTACTTC.

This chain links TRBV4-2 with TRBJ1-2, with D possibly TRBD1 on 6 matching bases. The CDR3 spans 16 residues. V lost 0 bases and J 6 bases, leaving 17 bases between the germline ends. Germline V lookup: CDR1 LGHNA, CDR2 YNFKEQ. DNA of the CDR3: TGTGCCAGCAGCCAAGATGATGCAGGGGAAATAGATGGCTACACCTTC. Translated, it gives CASSQDDAGEIDGYTF.

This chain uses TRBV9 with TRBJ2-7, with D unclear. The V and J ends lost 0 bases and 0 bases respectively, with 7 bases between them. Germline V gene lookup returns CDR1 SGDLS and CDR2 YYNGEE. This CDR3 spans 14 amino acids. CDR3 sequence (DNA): TGTGCCAGCAGCGTAGCAGCGAGCTCCTACGAGCAGTACTTC. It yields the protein CASSVAASSYEQYF. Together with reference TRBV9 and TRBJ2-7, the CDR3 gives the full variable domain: DSGVTQTPKHLITATGQRVTLRCSPRSGDLSVYWYQQSLDQGLQFLIQYYNGEERAKGNILERFSAQQFPDLHSELNLSSLELGDSALYFCASSVAASSYEQYFGPGTRLTVT.

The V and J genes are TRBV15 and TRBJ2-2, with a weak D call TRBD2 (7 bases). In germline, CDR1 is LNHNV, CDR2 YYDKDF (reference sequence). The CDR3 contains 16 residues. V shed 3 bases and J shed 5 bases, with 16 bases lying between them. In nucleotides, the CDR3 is TGTGCCACCAGCAGTCCTTCCGGGGGGCGGACCGGGGAGCTGTTTTTT. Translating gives CATSSPSGGRTGELFF. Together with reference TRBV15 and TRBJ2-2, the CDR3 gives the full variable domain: DAMVIQNPRYQVTQFGKPVTLSCSQTLNHNVMYWYQQKSSQAPKLLFHYYDKDFNNEADTPDNFQSRRPNTSFCFLDIRSPGLGDTAMYLCATSSPSGGRTGELFFGEGSRLTVL.

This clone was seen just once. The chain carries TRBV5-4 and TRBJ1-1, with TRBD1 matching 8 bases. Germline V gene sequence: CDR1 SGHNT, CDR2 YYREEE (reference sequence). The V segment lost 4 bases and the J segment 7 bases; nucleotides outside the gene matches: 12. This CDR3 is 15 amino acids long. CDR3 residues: CASSLGQGGSGEAFF. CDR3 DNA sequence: TGTGCCAGCAGCCTCGGACAGGGTGGAAGCGGTGAAGCTTTCTTT.

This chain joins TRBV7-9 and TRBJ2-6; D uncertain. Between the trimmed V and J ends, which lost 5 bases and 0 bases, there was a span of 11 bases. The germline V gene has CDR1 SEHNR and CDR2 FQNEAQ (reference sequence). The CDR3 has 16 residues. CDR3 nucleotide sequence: TGTGCCAGCAGCCTAATAGCCCCCTCTGGGGCCAACGTCCTGACTTTC. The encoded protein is CASSLIAPSGANVLTF. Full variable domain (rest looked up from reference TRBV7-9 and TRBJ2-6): DTGVSQNPRHKITKRGQNVTFRCDPISEHNRLYWYRQTLGQGPEFLTYFQNEAQLEKSRLLSDRFSAERPKGSFSTLEIQRTEQGDSAMYLCASSLIAPSGANVLTFGAGSRLTVL.

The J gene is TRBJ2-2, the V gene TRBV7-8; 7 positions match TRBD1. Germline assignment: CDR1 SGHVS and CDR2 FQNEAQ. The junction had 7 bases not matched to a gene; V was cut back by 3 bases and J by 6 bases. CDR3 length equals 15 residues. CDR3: CASSFDDRVSGELFF. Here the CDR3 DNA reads TGTGCCAGCAGCTTTGACGACAGGGTCTCCGGGGAGCTGTTTTTT.

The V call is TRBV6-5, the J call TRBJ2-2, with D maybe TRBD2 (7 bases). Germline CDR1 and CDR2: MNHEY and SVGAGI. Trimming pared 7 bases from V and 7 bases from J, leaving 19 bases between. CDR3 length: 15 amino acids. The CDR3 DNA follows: TGTGCCAGCACTACAAAACAGGGAGGGTACGGGGAGCTGTTTTTT. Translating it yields CASTTKQGGYGELFF.

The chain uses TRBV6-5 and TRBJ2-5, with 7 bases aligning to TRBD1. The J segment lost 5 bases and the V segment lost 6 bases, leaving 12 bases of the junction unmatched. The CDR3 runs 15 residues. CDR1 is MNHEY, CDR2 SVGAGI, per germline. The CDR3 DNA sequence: TGTGCCAGCAGCGACGGGTGGCCCAGGGGGGAGACCCAGTACTTC. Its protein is CASSDGWPRGETQYF.

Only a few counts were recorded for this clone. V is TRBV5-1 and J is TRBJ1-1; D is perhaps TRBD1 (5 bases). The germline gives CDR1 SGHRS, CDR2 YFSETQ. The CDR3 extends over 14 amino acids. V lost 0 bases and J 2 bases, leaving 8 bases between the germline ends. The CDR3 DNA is TGCGCCAGCAGCTTGGCCGGGGGAAACACTGAAGCTTTCTTT. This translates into CASSLAGGNTEAFF.

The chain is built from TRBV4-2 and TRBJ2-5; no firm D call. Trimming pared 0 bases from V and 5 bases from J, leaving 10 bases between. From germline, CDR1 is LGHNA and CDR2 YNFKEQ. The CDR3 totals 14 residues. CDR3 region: CASSQDTSWETQYF. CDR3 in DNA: TGTGCCAGCAGCCAAGATACATCCTGGGAGACCCAGTACTTC.

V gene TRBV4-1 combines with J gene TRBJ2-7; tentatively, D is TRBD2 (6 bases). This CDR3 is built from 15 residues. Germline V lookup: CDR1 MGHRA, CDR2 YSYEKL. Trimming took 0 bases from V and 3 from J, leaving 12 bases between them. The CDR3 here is CASSQDAGSYYEQYF. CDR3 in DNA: TGCGCCAGCAGCCAAGATGCGGGAAGTTACTACGAGCAGTACTTC.

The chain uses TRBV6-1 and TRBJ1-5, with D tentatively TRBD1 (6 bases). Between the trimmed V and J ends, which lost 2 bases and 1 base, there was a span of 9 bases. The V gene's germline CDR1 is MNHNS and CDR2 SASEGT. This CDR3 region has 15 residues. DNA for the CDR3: TGTGCCAGCAGTGAAATGGGACAAAGCAATCAGCCCCAGCATTTT. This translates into CASSEMGQSNQPQHF.

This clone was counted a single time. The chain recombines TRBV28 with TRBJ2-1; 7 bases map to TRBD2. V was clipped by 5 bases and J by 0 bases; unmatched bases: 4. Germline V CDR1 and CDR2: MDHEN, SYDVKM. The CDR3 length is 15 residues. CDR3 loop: CASSSGTVSYNEQFF. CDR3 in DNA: TGTGCCAGCAGTAGCGGGACGGTCTCCTACAATGAGCAGTTCTTC.

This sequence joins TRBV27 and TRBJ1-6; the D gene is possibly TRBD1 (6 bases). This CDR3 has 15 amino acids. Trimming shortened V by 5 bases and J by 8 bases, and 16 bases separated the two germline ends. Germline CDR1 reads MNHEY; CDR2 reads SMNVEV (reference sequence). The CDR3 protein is CASSPTGTFYSPLHF. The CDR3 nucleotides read TGTGCCAGCAGTCCCACCGGGACATTTTATTCACCCCTCCACTTT.

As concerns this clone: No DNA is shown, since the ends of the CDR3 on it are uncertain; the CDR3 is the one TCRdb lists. The CDR3: CASSDEFGGGTF. The chain combines TRBV11-2 with TRBJ1-2. The CDR3 spans 12 amino acids, including both terminal residues. Germline V gene data show CDR1 as SGHAT and CDR2 as FQNNGV.

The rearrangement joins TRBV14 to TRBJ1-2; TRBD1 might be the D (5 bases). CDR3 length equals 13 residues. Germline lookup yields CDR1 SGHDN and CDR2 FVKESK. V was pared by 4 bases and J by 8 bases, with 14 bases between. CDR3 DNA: TGTGCCAGCAGCCGCCCGTCGGGGGGAGGCTACACCTTC. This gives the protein CASSRPSGGGYTF.

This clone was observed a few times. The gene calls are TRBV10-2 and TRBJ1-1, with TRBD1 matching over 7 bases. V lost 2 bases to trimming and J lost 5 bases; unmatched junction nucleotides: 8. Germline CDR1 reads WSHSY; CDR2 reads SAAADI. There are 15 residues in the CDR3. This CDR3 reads CASSEPAGGVTEAFF. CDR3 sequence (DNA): TGCGCCAGCAGTGAGCCTGCAGGGGGTGTGACTGAAGCTTTCTTT.

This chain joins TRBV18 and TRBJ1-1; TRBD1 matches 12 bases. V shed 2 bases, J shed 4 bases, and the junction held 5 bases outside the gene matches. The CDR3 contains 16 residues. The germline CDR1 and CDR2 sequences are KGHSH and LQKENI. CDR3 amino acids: CASSPGTGGLSTEAFF. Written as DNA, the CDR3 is TGTGCCAGCTCACCAGGGACAGGGGGCTTGAGCACTGAAGCTTTCTTT.

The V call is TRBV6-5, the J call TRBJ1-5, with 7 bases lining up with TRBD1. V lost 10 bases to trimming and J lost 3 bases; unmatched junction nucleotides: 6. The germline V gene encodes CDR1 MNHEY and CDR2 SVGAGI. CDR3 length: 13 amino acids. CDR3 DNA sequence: TGTGCCACCCAACAGGGGTACAATCAGCCCCAGCATTTT. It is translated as CATQQGYNQPQHF.

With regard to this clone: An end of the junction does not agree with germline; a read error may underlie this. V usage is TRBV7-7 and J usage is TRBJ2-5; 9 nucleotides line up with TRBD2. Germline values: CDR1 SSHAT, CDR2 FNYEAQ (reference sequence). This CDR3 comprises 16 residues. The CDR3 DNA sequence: TGTGCTAGCAGCTTAATGGCGGGGGGGAACCAAGAGACCCAGTACTTC. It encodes CASSLMAGGNQETQYF.

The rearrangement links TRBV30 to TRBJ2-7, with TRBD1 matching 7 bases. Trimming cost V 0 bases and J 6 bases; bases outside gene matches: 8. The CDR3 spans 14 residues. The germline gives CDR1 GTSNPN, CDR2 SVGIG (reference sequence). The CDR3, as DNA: TGTGCCTGGAGTGTAAGAGACAGGGCTCTCGAGCAGTACTTC. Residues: CAWSVRDRALEQYF.

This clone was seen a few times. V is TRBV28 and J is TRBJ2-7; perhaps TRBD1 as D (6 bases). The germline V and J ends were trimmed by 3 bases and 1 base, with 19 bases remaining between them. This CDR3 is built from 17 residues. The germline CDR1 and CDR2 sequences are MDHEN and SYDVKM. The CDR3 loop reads CASSFDLEEDSSYEQYF. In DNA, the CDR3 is TGTGCCAGCAGTTTCGATCTTGAGGAGGACAGTTCCTACGAGCAGTACTTC.

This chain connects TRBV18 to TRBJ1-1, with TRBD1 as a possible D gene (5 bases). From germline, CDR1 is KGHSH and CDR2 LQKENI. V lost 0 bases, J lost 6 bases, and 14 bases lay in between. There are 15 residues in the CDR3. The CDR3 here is CASSPPAGWLAEAFF. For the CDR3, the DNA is TGTGCCAGCTCACCACCGGCAGGGTGGCTCGCTGAAGCTTTCTTT.

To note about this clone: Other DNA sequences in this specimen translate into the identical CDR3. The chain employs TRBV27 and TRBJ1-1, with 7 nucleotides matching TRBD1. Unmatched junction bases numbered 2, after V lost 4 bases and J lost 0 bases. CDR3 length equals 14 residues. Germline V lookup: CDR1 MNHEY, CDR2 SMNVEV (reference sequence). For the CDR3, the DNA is TGTGCCAGCAGTTCGACAGGGCTGAACACTGAAGCTTTCTTT. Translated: CASSSTGLNTEAFF.

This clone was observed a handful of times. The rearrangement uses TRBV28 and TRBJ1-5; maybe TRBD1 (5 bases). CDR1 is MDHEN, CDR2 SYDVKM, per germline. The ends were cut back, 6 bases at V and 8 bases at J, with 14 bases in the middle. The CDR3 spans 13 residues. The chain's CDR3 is CASSGGPSEPQHF. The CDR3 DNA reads TGTGCCAGCAGCGGGGGACCCAGTGAGCCCCAGCATTTT.